This T cell receptor (beta chain) was recorded in a study of blood T cell repertoires in COVID-19. Participants, about 18 to 90 years old, spanned under 30 US areas. Resolution of symptoms, clearance, or two negative PCRs was present in recovered Cohort 3 donors. CDR3 size: 12 residues. The data were produced by immunoSEQ multiplex PCR, yet TCRdb's version contains in-frame clones alone and is incomplete. The data show a few hundred thousand clones, with over 80% seen just once and about 5% held by the top ten. The clonotype comes from a man aged 25 to 45 who had recovered from COVID-19. This chain links TRBV21-1 with TRBJ2-7; the listed D gene, TRBD1, was not tested against the DNA. TRBV21-1 is given as a pseudogene. The specimen was PBMCs or T cells enriched from blood (not recorded which). The DNA of the CDR3 is TGTGCCAGCAGCAAAGACGCCAGTTGGCAGTACTTC. This codes for CASSKDASWQYF.